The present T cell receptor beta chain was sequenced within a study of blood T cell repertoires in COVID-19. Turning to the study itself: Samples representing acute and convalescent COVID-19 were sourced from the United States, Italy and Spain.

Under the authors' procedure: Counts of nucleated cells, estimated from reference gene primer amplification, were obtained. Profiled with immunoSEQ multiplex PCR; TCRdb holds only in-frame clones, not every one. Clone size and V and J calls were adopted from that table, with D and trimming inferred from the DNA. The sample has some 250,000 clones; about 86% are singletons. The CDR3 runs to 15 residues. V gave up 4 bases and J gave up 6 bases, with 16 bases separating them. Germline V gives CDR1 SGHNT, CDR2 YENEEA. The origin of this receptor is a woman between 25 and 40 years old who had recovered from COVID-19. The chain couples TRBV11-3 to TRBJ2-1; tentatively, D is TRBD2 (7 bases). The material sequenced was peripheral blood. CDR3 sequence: CASSSGGLRGNEQFF. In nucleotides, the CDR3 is TGTGCCAGCAGCTCCGGGGGGCTCCGGGGCAATGAGCAGTTCTTC.